This T cell receptor (beta chain) was documented in a study of blood T cells in healthy people across ages. Points from the study as a whole: It was held that diversity estimates obtained from one million T cells represented underestimates.

This clonotype was seen more than once but under ten times. The antigen is unknown. A second PCR, run for about 6 to 11 cycles, used a sample-barcoded 5' primer plus a J-beta primer mix. TCRdb recomputed calls from the 5' RACE reads with MiXCR, one row per CDR3 protein. The sample holds 540,000 or so distinct CDR3 sequences, around half seen once. This receptor was identified in a man older than 75 in good health. Input material: blood.

CDR3 residues: CSASPSGSSPDTQYF. The CDR3 region has the DNA TGCAGTGCTAGTCCCAGCGGGAGCAGTCCAGATACGCAGTATTTT. J is TRBJ2-3 and V is TRBV20-1; TRBD2 matches 8 bases. Germline V gene lookup returns CDR1 DFQATT and CDR2 SNEGSKA (reference sequence). Trimming cost V 3 bases and J 4 bases; bases outside gene matches: 9. This CDR3 spans 15 amino acids.